A selection of T cell receptor beta chains follows, all from one sample in a study of T-cell memory formation after mild COVID-19. TCRdb re-called the 5' RACE reads with MiXCR, one entry per CDR3 protein. In the table there are about 250,000 distinct CDR3 sequences, approximately 18% of which are singletons. Sequencing input: PBMCs or a T cell subset sorted from them (not recorded which). All receptors derive from a man aged 18 to 30 who had mild COVID-19 (a few samples of this study predate the infection). Cell type and time point are not known. CDR3s include the opening cysteine and the closing phenylalanine or tryptophan. The D gene is left open where the match is weak. Part of the rows lack a size; the others show once, few, many or a class for expanded clones.

v_gene,d_gene,abundance,j_gene,CDR3nt,CDR3aa
TRBV28,TRBD1,NA,TRBJ2-1,TGTGCCAGCAGTTTGTTTACAGGGGGTAACAATGAGCAGTTCTTC,CASSLFTGGNNEQFF
TRBV11-1,NA,few,TRBJ2-2,TGTGCCAGCAGTTTCTTTAGCGGCACCGGGGAGCTGTTTTTT,CASSFFSGTGELFF
TRBV7-9,NA,many,TRBJ2-5,TGTGCCAGCAGCCGCCAGGCCTGGGGTCGGGGCTTAGAGACCCAGTACTTC,CASSRQAWGRGLETQYF
TRBV5-1,NA,few,TRBJ1-2,TGCGCCAGCAGCTTGGGGGCAGAGAATGGCTACACCTTC,CASSLGAENGYTF
TRBV27,NA,few,TRBJ1-5,TGTGCCAGCAGTTTATCGATCCTTCAGCCCCAGCATTTT,CASSLSILQPQHF
TRBV25-1,NA,few,TRBJ2-1,TGTGCCAGCAACGGGGACCAGCCGAATGAGCAGTTCTTC,CASNGDQPNEQFF
TRBV3-1,NA,few,TRBJ1-1,TGTGCCAGCAGCCAAGATTTTGGGGTGGGGAACACTGAAGCTTTCTTT,CASSQDFGVGNTEAFF
TRBV18,TRBD2,few,TRBJ2-3,TGTGCCAGCTCCCTAGCGGGGGGGCAGGCAGATACGCAGTATTTT,CASSLAGGQADTQYF
TRBV6-6,TRBD1,NA,TRBJ1-2,TGTGCCAGCAGTTACTCGAACAGGGGTAACTATGGCTACACCTTC,CASSYSNRGNYGYTF
TRBV7-9,TRBD2,once,TRBJ2-5,TGTGCCAGCAGCTTGCGGGGGGACCTCCGGGAGACCCAGTACTTC,CASSLRGDLRETQYF
TRBV7-2,NA,few,TRBJ2-3,TGTGCCAGCAGCTTAGGCGACTATGTATCAGATACGCAGTATTTT,CASSLGDYVSDTQYF
TRBV18,TRBD1,few,TRBJ1-1,TGTGCCAGCTCGTACCGGGACAGGGGGATCTCCTTT,CASSYRDRGISF
TRBV6-2/TRBV6-3,TRBD1,few,TRBJ1-6,TGTGCCAGCACCTTCGCCCGGACAGGCGGAATTAATTCACCCCTCCACTTT,CASTFARTGGINSPLHF
TRBV27,NA,NA,TRBJ1-6,TGTGCCAGCAATACAAGGACAGTTCATAATTCACCCCTCCACTTT,CASNTRTVHNSPLHF
TRBV5-1,NA,NA,TRBJ2-7,TGCGCCAGCAGCTTGGGTCAGGCGAAGTACTTC,CASSLGQAKYF
TRBV20-1,TRBD1,NA,TRBJ2-2,TGCAGTGCTAGAGGCTCCCCCGGGACAGGGAACACCGGGGAGCTGTTTTTT,CSARGSPGTGNTGELFF
TRBV15,TRBD1,few,TRBJ2-3,TGTGCCACCAGCAGCCGACAGGGGAGGACAGATACGCAGTATTTT,CATSSRQGRTDTQYF
TRBV19,NA,few,TRBJ2-1,TGTGCCAGTAGTACAAGGGCGGCCGGCACGAATGAGCAGTTCTTC,CASSTRAAGTNEQFF
TRBV5-8,NA,few,TRBJ2-1,TGTGCCAGCAGCTTGAATTCCAGGGATAATGAGCAGTTCTTC,CASSLNSRDNEQFF
TRBV5-1,NA,NA,TRBJ2-2,TGCGCCAGCAGCTTGTTGGAACAGAACACCGGGGAGCTGTTTTTT,CASSLLEQNTGELFF
TRBV15,NA,NA,TRBJ2-3,TGTGCCACCAGCAGGGAAGGGATCGGGACAGATACGCAGTATTTT,CATSREGIGTDTQYF
TRBV7-3,TRBD2,once,TRBJ2-3,TGTGCCAGCAGCTCCCTAGCGGGGGGTCGGGGCACAGATACGCAGTATTTT,CASSSLAGGRGTDTQYF
TRBV12-3/TRBV12-4,NA,few,TRBJ2-5,TGTGCCAGCAGCATCGACAGAAGGGAGACCCAGTACTTC,CASSIDRRETQYF
TRBV4-1,NA,NA,TRBJ2-4,TGCGCCAGCAGCCAGATGTTGCAGGGCCTAGCCAAAAACATTCAGTACTTC,CASSQMLQGLAKNIQYF
TRBV7-8,NA,few,TRBJ2-2,TGTGCCAGCAGCTACGATTGGGCCGGGGAGCTGTTTTTT,CASSYDWAGELFF
TRBV7-2,TRBD2,many,TRBJ2-1,TGTGCCAGCAGGCGCCTACTAGCGGGGGGGAATGAGCAGTTCTTC,CASRRLLAGGNEQFF
TRBV25-1,NA,NA,TRBJ2-5,TGTGCCAGCAGTGACTCGGGCGCGGAGACCCAGTACTTC,CASSDSGAETQYF
TRBV12-3/TRBV12-4,TRBD1,NA,TRBJ1-1,TGTGCCAGCAGTTGGGACAGGAGTAACACTGAAGCTTTCTTT,CASSWDRSNTEAFF
TRBV7-2,NA,NA,TRBJ2-3,TGTGCCAGCAGCTTGGGGGTTGGCAGACACACAGATACGCAGTATTTT,CASSLGVGRHTDTQYF
TRBV7-9,TRBD1,few,TRBJ2-6,TGTGCCAGCAGCCCACCGCGCGGGACAGGCCCTGGGGCCAACGTCCTGACTTTC,CASSPPRGTGPGANVLTF
TRBV6-6,NA,NA,TRBJ1-5,TGTGCCAGCAGACGTACAGGGCTAAATCAGCCCCAGCATTTT,CASRRTGLNQPQHF
TRBV15,TRBD1,many,TRBJ1-2,TGTGCCACCAGCAGAGCGACAGGGATCGGAGGCTATGGCTACACCTTC,CATSRATGIGGYGYTF
TRBV5-1,TRBD1,NA,TRBJ1-1,TGCGCCAGCAGCTCCAGACAGGGTTCTACGGCTTTCTTT,CASSSRQGSTAFF
TRBV20-1,TRBD1,once,TRBJ1-4,TGCAGTGCGCCAAACAGGGGCTCAACTAATGAAAAACTGTTTTTT,CSAPNRGSTNEKLFF
TRBV7-3,NA,NA,TRBJ2-2,TGTGCCAGCAGCCCGACGAGGGTGGGGGCCGGGGAGCTGTTTTTT,CASSPTRVGAGELFF
TRBV7-9,NA,few,TRBJ1-1,TGTGCCAGCAGCCCGGGGTTACAGTTGAACACTGAAGCTTTCTTT,CASSPGLQLNTEAFF
TRBV18,NA,NA,TRBJ1-2,TGTGCCAGCTCCGATAAAAACAGCCAGGTGGGAAACTATGGCTACACCTTC,CASSDKNSQVGNYGYTF
TRBV6-5,NA,NA,TRBJ1-4,TGTGCCAGCAGTTACTCGAGGGTGGGGGAAAAACTGTTTTTT,CASSYSRVGEKLFF
TRBV12-3/TRBV12-4,TRBD1,few,TRBJ2-7,TGTGCCAGCAGTTACCAGGGGGTCGAGCAGTACTTC,CASSYQGVEQYF
TRBV2,NA,NA,TRBJ1-2,TGTGCCAGCAGTGATTTCTATGGCTACACCTTC,CASSDFYGYTF
TRBV5-6,NA,NA,TRBJ2-1,TGTGCCAGCAGCCCGCCGGGTCAGCACTATGTGCAGTTCTTC,CASSPPGQHYVQFF
TRBV7-6,NA,NA,TRBJ2-3,TGTGCCATCATTCCAGGGAGCACAGATACGCAGTATTTT,CAIIPGSTDTQYF
TRBV4-2,TRBD2,NA,TRBJ2-5,TGTGCCAGCAGACAAGCGGGGAAAGAGACCCAGTACTTC,CASRQAGKETQYF
TRBV7-9,TRBD1,few,TRBJ2-3,TGTGCCAGCAGGGGTCTAACAGGGGGGTACACAGATACGCAGTATTTT,CASRGLTGGYTDTQYF
TRBV7-6,TRBD2,NA,TRBJ2-3,TGTGCCAGCAGCCCTGCGGGGGGAGGCCCCAGTACGCAGTATTTT,CASSPAGGGPSTQYF
TRBV6-1,TRBD1,NA,TRBJ2-5,TGTGCCAGCAGTACCTACGGACAGGGGGCGGAAGAGACCCAGTACTTC,CASSTYGQGAEETQYF
TRBV18,NA,many,TRBJ1-5,TGTGCCAGCTCTATCACAGGACTGAATCAGCCCCAGCATTTT,CASSITGLNQPQHF
TRBV9,NA,few,TRBJ1-2,TGTGCCAGCAGCGTAGGTCAGGGGCGCGTCTATGGCTACACCTTC,CASSVGQGRVYGYTF
TRBV12-3/TRBV12-4,NA,few,TRBJ1-2,TGTGCCAGCAGTTTCGGCGCCTCATGGAGTGGCTACACCTTC,CASSFGASWSGYTF
TRBV29-1,TRBD1,NA,TRBJ2-7,TGCAGCGTTGAAGGTGGTGGACAGGGTGCCTTCTACGAGCAGTACTTC,CSVEGGGQGAFYEQYF
TRBV7-2,TRBD2,many,TRBJ2-3,TGTGCCAGCAGCGGGTCGAAGGAGCGGGGATTAGATACGCAGTATTTT,CASSGSKERGLDTQYF
TRBV5-1,NA,few,TRBJ2-1,TGCGCCAGCGCGGGGACTCTGGGTGAGCAGTTCTTC,CASAGTLGEQFF
TRBV12-3/TRBV12-4,TRBD1,NA,TRBJ2-4,TGTGCCAGCAGGGGACAGTTAGCCAAAAACATTCAGTACTTC,CASRGQLAKNIQYF